The 18 T cell receptor beta chains in this list originate from one sample, sequenced in a study of Tregs in tolerant kidney transplant recipients. Profiling relied on immunoSEQ multiplex PCR, and the TCRdb table lists in-frame clones only, not all of them. The sample lists about 73,000 clones, under 95% occurring once. The source was Tregs from blood, collected before the transplant. The receptors were gathered from a human donor who received a combined kidney and bone marrow transplant.

V usage is TRBV7-9 and J usage is TRBJ2-3; TRBD2 is a possible D gene (5 bases). V dropped 2 bases and J dropped 2 bases, with 11 bases sitting between them. The CDR3 covers 15 residues. Germline V gives CDR1 SEHNR, CDR2 FQNEAQ (reference sequence). CDR3: CASSLLSGVTDTQYF. The DNA of the CDR3 is TGTGCCAGCAGCTTACTCTCCGGGGTCACAGATACGCAGTATTTT. Full variable domain (remainder filled in from reference TRBV7-9 and TRBJ2-3): DTGVSQNPRHKITKRGQNVTFRCDPISEHNRLYWYRQTLGQGPEFLTYFQNEAQLEKSRLLSDRFSAERPKGSFSTLEIQRTEQGDSAMYLCASSLLSGVTDTQYFGPGTRLTVL.

The V and J genes are TRBV6-5 and TRBJ1-2; TRBD1 might be the D (5 bases). The V gene's germline CDR1 is MNHEY and CDR2 SVGAGI. Trimming shortened V by 2 bases and J by 7 bases, and 11 bases separated the two germline ends. This CDR3 comprises 13 residues. The CDR3 is CASSYGGRTGYTF. The CDR3, as DNA: TGTGCCAGCAGTTACGGGGGACGGACTGGCTACACCTTC.

The rearrangement links TRBV9 to TRBJ1-5, with D hard to call. The germline V and J ends were trimmed by 4 bases and 0 bases, with 11 bases remaining between them. This CDR3 is 15 amino acids long. Germline values: CDR1 SGDLS, CDR2 YYNGEE. This CDR3 is CASSPGVTSNQPQHF. The CDR3 DNA is TGTGCCAGCAGCCCCGGGGTGACTAGCAATCAGCCCCAGCATTTT.

In DNA form, the CDR3 reads TGTGCCAGCAGTTTATACGTTAAGGTAGGACAGGCCTCCTACGAGCAGTACTTC. As protein: CASSLYVKVGQASYEQYF. V gene TRBV28 combines with J gene TRBJ2-5; 7 nucleotides agree with TRBD1. The end of the DNA is better explained by TRBJ2-7, so the J call may be wrong. This CDR3 contains 18 residues. Per the germline V gene, CDR1 is MDHEN and CDR2 is SYDVKM.

The chain carries TRBV14 and TRBJ1-3; D call uncertain. CDR3 length equals 17 residues. V dropped 4 bases and J dropped 0 bases, with 16 bases sitting between them. Germline V gene lookup returns CDR1 SGHDN and CDR2 FVKESK. The chain's CDR3 is CASSPLGSTSSGNTIYF. The CDR3 DNA sequence: TGTGCCAGCAGCCCCCTTGGCAGTACCAGCTCTGGAAACACCATATATTTT.

CDR3: CAIMPSVGQGSTTEAFF. In DNA form, the CDR3 reads TGTGCCATCATGCCCTCCGTTGGACAGGGGAGTACCACTGAAGCTTTCTTT. The chain joins TRBV10-3 to TRBJ1-1, with 9 bases identical to TRBD1. V was clipped by 7 bases and J by 4 bases; unmatched bases: 16. The CDR3 contains 17 residues. Germline assignment: CDR1 ENHRY and CDR2 SYGVKD.

The sample holds one count of this clone. The rearrangement uses TRBV5-1 and TRBJ2-7, with D perhaps matching TRBD1 (6 bases). V lost 0 bases, J lost 6 bases, and 13 bases lay in between. CDR3 size: 14 residues. Germline lookup yields CDR1 SGHRS and CDR2 YFSETQ. The chain's CDR3 is CASSLDRVEGEQYF. In DNA form, the CDR3 reads TGCGCCAGCAGCTTGGACAGGGTTGAGGGCGAGCAGTACTTC. Variable domain in full (rest from reference TRBV5-1 and TRBJ2-7): KAGVTQTPRYLIKTRGQQVTLSCSPISGHRSVSWYQQTPGQGLQFLFEYFSETQRNKGNFPGRFSGRQFSNSRSEMNVSTLELGDSALYLCASSLDRVEGEQYFGPGTRLTVT.

The chain carries TRBV9 and TRBJ1-2; perhaps TRBD1 as D (5 bases). The length of the CDR3 is 16 residues. Germline assignment: CDR1 SGDLS and CDR2 YYNGEE. V dropped 0 bases and J dropped 8 bases, with 20 bases sitting between them. The CDR3: CASSVGTRDQVEGYTF. The CDR3 DNA is TGTGCCAGCAGCGTAGGCACTCGGGACCAAGTGGAGGGCTACACCTTC.

The rearrangement joins TRBV4-2 to TRBJ2-7; 9 positions agree with TRBD1. CDR3 length: 17 amino acids. V gave up 0 bases and J gave up 2 bases; unmatched junction bases: 8. CDR1 is LGHNA, CDR2 YNFKEQ, per germline. CDR3 in amino acids: CASSQDRTGGLTYEQYF. Written as DNA, the CDR3 is TGTGCCAGCAGCCAAGACCGAACAGGGGGCTTAACCTACGAGCAGTACTTC.

This chain joins TRBV30 and TRBJ2-3, with 7 bases identical to TRBD1. This CDR3 spans 14 amino acids. V was pared by 2 bases and J by 1 base, with 3 bases of the junction left unmatched. Germline-derived CDR1 and CDR2 are GTSNPN and SVGIG (reference sequence). CDR3 sequence reads: CAWSTGQRTDTQYF. The CDR3 DNA reads as TGTGCCTGGAGTACGGGACAGCGCACAGATACGCAGTATTTT.

The chain links TRBV27 to TRBJ1-5, with a tentative D call TRBD1 (5 bases). V was trimmed by 3 bases and J by 3 bases, leaving 9 bases between them. This CDR3 comprises 14 residues. CDR1 is MNHEY and CDR2 is SMNVEV in the germline V gene (reference sequence). CDR3 nucleotide sequence: TGTGCCAGCAGTTTGGTGGGGCTCAATCAGCCCCAGCATTTT. This translates into CASSLVGLNQPQHF.

CDR3 sequence: CASSAGLAGVDTQYF. For the CDR3, the DNA is TGTGCCAGCAGCGCTGGACTAGCGGGAGTAGATACGCAGTATTTT. The chain employs TRBV9 and TRBJ2-3; 13 nucleotides align to TRBD2. Germline V CDR1 and CDR2: SGDLS, YYNGEE. V shed 3 bases and J 5 bases; nucleotides not matched to a gene: 3. This CDR3 spans 15 amino acids.

V gene TRBV6-5 combines with J gene TRBJ1-1, with D perhaps TRBD1 (5 bases). This CDR3 has 11 residues. Trimming cost V 2 bases and J 9 bases, with 7 bases left between them. Germline lookup yields CDR1 MNHEY and CDR2 SVGAGI. CDR3 sequence reads: CASSYKGKAFF. The DNA for the CDR3 is TGTGCCAGCAGTTACAAGGGGAAAGCTTTCTTT.

The CDR3 bases are TGTGCCAGCAGCCAACTAGCGGGAGCTTTCCCTGACTACGAGCAGTACTTC. It translates to CASSQLAGAFPDYEQYF. The J gene is TRBJ2-5, the V gene TRBV28; 11 nucleotides line up with TRBD2. The J call is doubtful: the DNA matches TRBJ2-7 better. This CDR3 comprises 17 residues. Germline CDR1 reads MDHEN; CDR2 reads SYDVKM.

This clone has just one count. The chain couples TRBV25-1 to TRBJ2-3; 12 bases match TRBD2. V lost 6 bases to trimming and J lost 1 base; unmatched junction nucleotides: 2. CDR1 is MGHDK and CDR2 is SYGVNS in the germline V gene. The CDR3 contains 15 residues. The CDR3 sequence is CASRGTSGRTDTQYF. CDR3 nucleotides: TGTGCCAGCAGGGGGACTAGCGGGCGCACAGATACGCAGTATTTT. Based on the CDR3 plus reference TRBV25-1 and TRBJ2-3, the full variable domain is EADIYQTPRYLVIGTGKKITLECSQTMGHDKMYWYQQDPGMELHLIHYSYGVNSTEKGDLSSESTVSRIRTEHFPLTLESARPSHTSQYLCASRGTSGRTDTQYFGPGTRLTVL.

The V gene is TRBV7-2, the J gene TRBJ2-2, with a possible D match to TRBD2 (6 bases). V lost 6 bases to trimming and J lost 8 bases, with 13 bases between them. Germline values: CDR1 SGHTA, CDR2 FQGNSA. The CDR3 has 13 residues. CDR3 in amino acids: CASRSGLAGELFF. In DNA, the CDR3 is TGTGCCAGCAGGTCAGGGCTAGCGGGGGAGCTGTTTTTT.

The V call is TRBV9, the J call TRBJ2-3; D gene uncertain. CDR1 and CDR2 from the germline V gene are SGDLS and YYNGEE. V was trimmed by 2 bases and J by 0 bases, leaving 7 bases between them. The CDR3 has 14 residues. The CDR3 is CASSVDASTDTQYF. CDR3 nucleotides: TGTGCCAGCAGCGTCGACGCTAGCACAGATACGCAGTATTTT.

This chain links TRBV19 with TRBJ1-4; TRBD1 matches 9 bases. Unmatched junction bases numbered 0, after V lost 5 bases and J lost 2 bases. Germline assignment: CDR1 LNHDA and CDR2 SQIVND (reference sequence). The CDR3 runs 14 residues. The CDR3 spells CASSDRGTNEKLFF. The CDR3 DNA follows: TGTGCCAGTAGTGACAGGGGGACTAATGAAAAACTGTTTTTT.